The 19 T cell receptor beta chains presented below share a single source sample, sequenced in a study of blood T cell repertoires in COVID-19. Repertoires were generated with immunoSEQ multiplex PCR, while TCRdb's copy carries only in-frame clones and drops some. Of tens of thousands of clones in the sample, 76% were seen once. Sequences were obtained from peripheral blood. Receptor source: a man between 60 and 75 years old with COVID-19, enrolled during active disease.

The chain couples TRBV9 to TRBJ2-2, with D tentatively TRBD2 (5 bases). Deletions cut 6 bases from V and 5 bases from J, with 14 bases between. CDR1 SGDLS and CDR2 YYNGEE come from the germline V gene. The CDR3 has 14 residues. CDR3 sequence: CASTWGTGTGELFF. For the CDR3, the DNA is TGTGCCAGCACTTGGGGAACGGGAACCGGGGAGCTGTTTTTT.

CDR3 sequence (DNA): TGTGCCAGCTCACTCGACAGGGAAGGGGGCTACACCTTC. Its translation is CASSLDREGGYTF. This rearrangement joins TRBV18 to TRBJ1-2; 7 nucleotides align to TRBD1. J lost 8 bases, V lost 4 bases, and 7 bases had no gene match. The CDR3 is 13 residues long. The germline CDR1 and CDR2 sequences are KGHSH and LQKENI.

This rearrangement joins TRBV11-1 to TRBJ1-2, with D possibly TRBD1 on 6 matching bases. The V end was cut by 1 base, the J end by 6 bases, with 9 bases between. The CDR3 length is 13 residues. Looked up from germline, CDR1 is SGHAT and CDR2 is FQDESV (reference sequence). CDR3 sequence reads: CASSLGTAHGYTF. In DNA form, the CDR3 reads TGTGCCAGCAGCTTAGGGACAGCACATGGCTACACCTTC. Full variable domain (missing parts from reference TRBV11-1 and TRBJ1-2): EAEVAQSPRYKITEKSQAVAFWCDPISGHATLYWYRQILGQGPELLVQFQDESVVDDSQLPKDRFSAERLKGVDSTLKIQPAELGDSAMYLCASSLGTAHGYTFGSGTRLTVV.

The rearrangement uses TRBV18 and TRBJ2-7; the D is unclear. The CDR3 length is 15 residues. In germline, CDR1 is KGHSH, CDR2 LQKENI. Trimming took off 0 bases at V and 2 bases at J, with 11 bases between the two ends. This CDR3 is CASSPPSLGAYEQYF. The CDR3 coding sequence is TGTGCCAGCTCACCACCATCTCTCGGTGCCTACGAGCAGTACTTC.

This chain connects TRBV3-1 (or the pseudogene TRBV3-2) to TRBJ2-1, with D perhaps TRBD2 (5 bases). V shed 2 bases and J shed 10 bases, with 18 bases lying between them. CDR1 LGHDT and CDR2 YNNKEL come from the germline V gene (reference sequence). The CDR3 contains 15 residues. This CDR3 is CASSQYEGVGIEQFF. The CDR3 nucleotides are TGTGCCAGCAGCCAATATGAGGGAGTAGGAATCGAGCAGTTCTTC.

J is TRBJ2-1 and V is TRBV9; 10 bases agree with TRBD2. The J segment lost 6 bases and the V segment lost 0 bases, leaving 3 bases of the junction unmatched. The CDR3 length is 15 residues. Germline-derived CDR1 and CDR2 are SGDLS and YYNGEE. The CDR3 sequence is CASSVGAGGANEQFF. The CDR3 bases are TGTGCCAGCAGCGTAGGAGCGGGAGGGGCCAATGAGCAGTTCTTC.

The chain carries TRBV12-3 or TRBV12-4 and TRBJ2-5; 7 bases agree with TRBD1. After removal of 5 bases from V and 4 bases from J, the junction contained 4 bases not matched to a gene. This CDR3 region has 13 residues. The CDR3 nucleotides read TGTGCCAGCAGTAGGACAGGAGGAGAGACCCAGTACTTC. Translated, it gives CASSRTGGETQYF.

The J gene is TRBJ1-4, the V gene TRBV5-6; D may be TRBD1 (5 bases). V lost 1 base, J lost 2 bases, and 9 bases lay in between. The CDR3 consists of 15 residues. CDR1 SGHDT and CDR2 YYEEEE come from the germline V gene. CDR3 loop: CASSLWTLTNEKLFF. The CDR3 DNA reads TGTGCCAGCAGCTTGTGGACACTCACTAATGAAAAACTGTTTTTT.

The CDR3 DNA reads as TGTGCCAGCAGTTTATCGGGACAGGGGGGCACCTACGAGCAGTACTTC. Residues: CASSLSGQGGTYEQYF. The V and J genes are TRBV27 and TRBJ2-7; 11 bases are a match to TRBD1. This CDR3 is 16 amino acids long. Germline V CDR1 and CDR2: MNHEY, SMNVEV (reference sequence). The ends lost 0 bases at V and 2 bases at J; junction bases unmatched: 3.

The chain carries TRBV3-1 (or the pseudogene TRBV3-2) and TRBJ1-3, with TRBD1 identical over 8 bases. The length of the CDR3 is 17 residues. CDR1 LGHDT and CDR2 YNNKEL come from the germline V gene (reference sequence). V shed 5 bases and J 0 bases; nucleotides not matched to a gene: 9. The CDR3 region has the DNA TGTGCCAGCAGCGCCCGGACAGGGCCAGCCTCTGGAAACACCATATATTTT. This codes for CASSARTGPASGNTIYF.

V is TRBV7-2 and J is TRBJ2-7; TRBD2 might be the D (5 bases). V lost 3 bases and J lost 0, with 18 bases in between. CDR3 length: 17 amino acids. Per the germline V gene, CDR1 is SGHTA and CDR2 is FQGNSA. CDR3 bases: TGTGCCAGCAGCTTTGGCAATAGACTATCTCACTCCTACGAGCAGTACTTC. It specifies CASSFGNRLSHSYEQYF.

The rearrangement uses TRBV5-5 and TRBJ2-5, with 8 bases identical to TRBD1. V was pared by 2 bases and J by 5 bases, with 8 bases of the junction left unmatched. The CDR3 is 15 amino acids. Germline V gene lookup returns CDR1 SGHKS and CDR2 YYEKEE (reference sequence). CDR3 nucleotides: TGTGCCAGCAGCTTAGGACAGGGAATATGGGAGACCCAGTACTTC. Its translation: CASSLGQGIWETQYF.

The rearrangement uses TRBV25-1 and TRBJ2-4; 7 bases fit TRBD1. CDR1 and CDR2 (germline): MGHDK, SYGVNS. Trimming removed 6 bases from V and 7 bases from J; junction bases left unmatched: 9. The CDR3 loop spans 14 amino acids. CDR3 loop: CASRDDRAYNIQYF. DNA of the CDR3: TGTGCCAGCAGGGATGACAGGGCGTATAACATTCAGTACTTC.

This chain joins TRBV3-1 (or the pseudogene TRBV3-2) and TRBJ1-5; the match to TRBD1 covers 9 bases. This CDR3 region has 13 residues. CDR1 is LGHDT and CDR2 is YNNKEL in the germline V gene (reference sequence). The V gene end was trimmed by 3 bases and the J gene end by 7 bases; junction bases not matched to a gene: 1. This CDR3 reads CASSQDRGQPQHF. For the CDR3, the DNA is TGTGCCAGCAGCCAGGACAGGGGCCAGCCCCAGCATTTT.

This clone was counted a few times. CDR3 nucleotides: TGTGCCAGCAGCTCCACGAGGGGGATGTACCAAGAGACCCAGTACTTC. Protein sequence: CASSSTRGMYQETQYF. The chain couples TRBV11-2 to TRBJ2-5, with D perhaps matching TRBD1 (6 bases). CDR3 length: 16 amino acids. V shed 4 bases and J shed 0 bases, with 15 bases lying between them. Germline V gene sequence: CDR1 SGHAT, CDR2 FQNNGV.

This clone was found a few times. This chain connects TRBV2 to TRBJ2-3; 12 nucleotides match TRBD2. The germline V gene has CDR1 SNHLY and CDR2 FYNNEI. CDR3 length: 18 residues. Trimming took 4 bases from V and 4 from J; bases not matched to a gene: 12. The CDR3 DNA is TGTGCCAGCAGTGGGTCGGCTAGCGGGGGGGCCGGGGCAGATACGCAGTATTTT. Its protein product is CASSGSASGGAGADTQYF.

This chain joins TRBV6-1 and TRBJ1-1, with D possibly being TRBD1 (5 bases). The V end lost 1 base, the J end lost 10 bases, and 13 bases lay between the germline ends. This CDR3 has 13 amino acids. Germline CDR1 MNHNS, CDR2 SASEGT. The CDR3 DNA reads TGTGCCAGCAGTGAAGGAGGACCCGACAGAGCTTTCTTT. Translating it yields CASSEGGPDRAFF.

The chain couples TRBV5-1 to TRBJ1-5; D possibly corresponds to TRBD1 (6 bases). Germline V CDR1 and CDR2: SGHRS, YFSETQ. V gave up 0 bases and J gave up 4 bases, with 14 bases separating them. There are 16 residues in the CDR3. Here the CDR3 reads CASSLDGTPRNQPQHF. In nucleotides, the CDR3 is TGCGCCAGCAGCTTGGACGGGACACCAAGGAATCAGCCCCAGCATTTT.

The CDR3, as DNA: TGTGCCAGCAGTTACGGGGGGAGCAATCAGCCCCAGCATTTT. Residues: CASSYGGSNQPQHF. This chain uses TRBV6-8 with TRBJ1-5, with a possible D match to TRBD1 (5 bases). Germline V gene sequence: CDR1 MNHGY, CDR2 SAAAGT. The CDR3 sequence is 14 residues long. Deletions cut 2 bases from V and 1 base from J, with 6 bases between.